This TCR beta chain comes out of a study of cytomegalovirus exposure and HLA in healthy donors. General study points: As a later analysis showed, a missense DCLRE1C variant was linked to trimming of TCR beta V- and J-genes. Most of the TCR beta V segments (in an earlier analysis) were productive either about 90% or about 30% of the time.

Concerning this clone itself: Its antigen is not known. The sample holds other DNA sequences that translate to the same CDR3.

Primers for the PCR totalled 60 Vbeta and 13 Jbeta. Only in-frame clones appear in the TCRdb table, and some are missing; sequencing was by immunoSEQ multiplex PCR. Here the sample spans about 140,000 clones, roughly 80% being singletons. Trimming took 9 bases from V and 1 from J, leaving 7 bases between them. The CDR3 is 11 residues long. Per germline, CDR1 SGHRS and CDR2 YFSETQ. This clonotype was obtained from a female donor in good health and CMV-seronegative. The rearrangement uses TRBV5-1 and TRBJ2-5; D remains unclear. Specimen: PBMCs. CDR3 DNA sequence: TGCGCCACAGGTAGCCAAGAGACCCAGTACTTC. The encoded protein is CATGSQETQYF. Full variable domain (rest looked up from reference TRBV5-1 and TRBJ2-5): KAGVTQTPRYLIKTRGQQVTLSCSPISGHRSVSWYQQTPGQGLQFLFEYFSETQRNKGNFPGRFSGRQFSNSRSEMNVSTLELGDSALYLCATGSQETQYFGPGTRLLVL.